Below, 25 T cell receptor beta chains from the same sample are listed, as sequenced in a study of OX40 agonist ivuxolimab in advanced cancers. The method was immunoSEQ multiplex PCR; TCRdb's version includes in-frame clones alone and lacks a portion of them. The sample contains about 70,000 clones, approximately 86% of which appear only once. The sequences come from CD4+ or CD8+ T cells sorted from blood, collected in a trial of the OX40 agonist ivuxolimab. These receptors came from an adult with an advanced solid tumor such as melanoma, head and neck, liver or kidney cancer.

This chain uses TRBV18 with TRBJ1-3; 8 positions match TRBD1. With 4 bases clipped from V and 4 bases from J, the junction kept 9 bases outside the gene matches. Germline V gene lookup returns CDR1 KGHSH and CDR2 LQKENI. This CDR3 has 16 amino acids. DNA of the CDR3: TGTGCCAGCTCACGGGAGACAGGGGTCGCAGGAAACACCATATATTTT. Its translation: CASSRETGVAGNTIYF.

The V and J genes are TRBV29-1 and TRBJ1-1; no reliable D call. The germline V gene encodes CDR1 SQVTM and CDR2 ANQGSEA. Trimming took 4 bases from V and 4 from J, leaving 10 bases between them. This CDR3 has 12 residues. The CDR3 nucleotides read TGCAGCGTTGGTCAGTTGACCACTGAAGCTTTCTTT. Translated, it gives CSVGQLTTEAFF.

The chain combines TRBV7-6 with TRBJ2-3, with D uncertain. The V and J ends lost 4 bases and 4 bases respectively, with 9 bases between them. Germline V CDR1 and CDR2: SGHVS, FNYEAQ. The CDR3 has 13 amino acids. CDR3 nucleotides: TGTGCCAGCAGCTCACGACTTTCAGATACGCAGTATTTT. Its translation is CASSSRLSDTQYF.

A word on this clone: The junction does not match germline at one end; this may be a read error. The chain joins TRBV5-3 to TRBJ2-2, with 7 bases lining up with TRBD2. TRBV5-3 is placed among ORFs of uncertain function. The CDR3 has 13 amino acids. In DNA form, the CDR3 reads TGCGCCAGCAGCAAAGGACTAGCCGGGGAGCTGTTTTTT. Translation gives CASSKGLAGELFF.

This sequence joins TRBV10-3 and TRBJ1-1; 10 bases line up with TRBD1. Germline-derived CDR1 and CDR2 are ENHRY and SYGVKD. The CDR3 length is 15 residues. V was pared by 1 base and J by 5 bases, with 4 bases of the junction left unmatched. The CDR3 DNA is TGTGCCATCAGTGAGTGGGACAGGGGTAAAACTGAAGCTTTCTTT. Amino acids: CAISEWDRGKTEAFF.

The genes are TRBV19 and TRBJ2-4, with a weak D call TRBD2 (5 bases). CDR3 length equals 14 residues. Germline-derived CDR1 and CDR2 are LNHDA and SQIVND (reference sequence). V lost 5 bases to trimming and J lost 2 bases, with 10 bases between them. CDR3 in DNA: TGTGCCAGTAGTGGAGCGGAAACCAAAAACATTCAGTACTTC. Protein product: CASSGAETKNIQYF.

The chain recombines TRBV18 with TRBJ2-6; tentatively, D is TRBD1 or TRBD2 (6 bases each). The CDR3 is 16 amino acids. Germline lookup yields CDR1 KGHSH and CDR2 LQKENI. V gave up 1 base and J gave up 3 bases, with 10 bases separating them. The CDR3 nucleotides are TGTGCCAGCTCACCACGGGGGGCAGGTGGGGCCAACGTCCTGACTTTC. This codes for CASSPRGAGGANVLTF. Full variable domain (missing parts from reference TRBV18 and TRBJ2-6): NAGVMQNPRHLVRRRGQEARLRCSPMKGHSHVYWYRQLPEEGLKFMVYLQKENIIDESGMPKERFSAEFPKEGPSILRIQQVVRGDSAAYFCASSPRGAGGANVLTFGAGSRLTVL.

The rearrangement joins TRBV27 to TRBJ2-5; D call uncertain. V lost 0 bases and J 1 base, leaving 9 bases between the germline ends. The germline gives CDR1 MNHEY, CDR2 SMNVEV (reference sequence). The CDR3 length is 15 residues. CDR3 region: CASSLSPRAQETQYF. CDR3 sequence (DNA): TGTGCCAGCAGTTTATCTCCCAGAGCCCAAGAGACCCAGTACTTC.

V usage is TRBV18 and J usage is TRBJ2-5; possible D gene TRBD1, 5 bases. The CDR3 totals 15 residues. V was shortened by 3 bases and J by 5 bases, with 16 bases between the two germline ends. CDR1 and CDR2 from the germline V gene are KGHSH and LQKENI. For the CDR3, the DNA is TGTGCCAGCTCACCCAGGGCAGTTGATTTCGAGACCCAGTACTTC. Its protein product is CASSPRAVDFETQYF.

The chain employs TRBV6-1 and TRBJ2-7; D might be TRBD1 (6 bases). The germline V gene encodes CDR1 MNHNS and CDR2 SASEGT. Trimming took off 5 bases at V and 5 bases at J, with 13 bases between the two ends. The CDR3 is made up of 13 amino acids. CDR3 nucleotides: TGTGCCAGCAGTCACATCAGGGGAGACGAGCAGTACTTC. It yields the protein CASSHIRGDEQYF.

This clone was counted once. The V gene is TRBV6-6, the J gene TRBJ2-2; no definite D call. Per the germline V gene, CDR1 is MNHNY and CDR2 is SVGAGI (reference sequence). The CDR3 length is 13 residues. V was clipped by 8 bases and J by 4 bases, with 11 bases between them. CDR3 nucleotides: TGTGCCAGCTGGGCGGTCCGCACCGGGGAGCTGTTTTTT. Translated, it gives CASWAVRTGELFF.

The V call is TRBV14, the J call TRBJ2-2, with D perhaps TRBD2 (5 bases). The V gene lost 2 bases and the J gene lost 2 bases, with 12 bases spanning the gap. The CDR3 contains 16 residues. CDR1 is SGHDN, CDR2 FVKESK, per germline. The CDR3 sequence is CASSQRRNRNTGELFF. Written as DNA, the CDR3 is TGTGCCAGCAGCCAAAGGAGGAACCGAAACACCGGGGAGCTGTTTTTT.

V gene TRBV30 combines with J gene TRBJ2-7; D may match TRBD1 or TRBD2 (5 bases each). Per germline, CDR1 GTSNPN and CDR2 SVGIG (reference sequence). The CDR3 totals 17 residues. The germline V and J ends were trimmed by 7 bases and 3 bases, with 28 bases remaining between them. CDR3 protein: CASQQNREGRGIYEQYF. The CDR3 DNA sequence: TGTGCCTCCCAACAAAACCGCGAGGGGCGAGGTATCTACGAGCAGTACTTC.

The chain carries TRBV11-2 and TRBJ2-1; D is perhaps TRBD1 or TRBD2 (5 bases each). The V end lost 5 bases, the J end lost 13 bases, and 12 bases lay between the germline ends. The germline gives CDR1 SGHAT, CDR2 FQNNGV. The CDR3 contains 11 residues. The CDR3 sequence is CASSPGTLQFF. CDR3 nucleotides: TGTGCCAGCAGCCCCGGGACCCTACAGTTCTTC.

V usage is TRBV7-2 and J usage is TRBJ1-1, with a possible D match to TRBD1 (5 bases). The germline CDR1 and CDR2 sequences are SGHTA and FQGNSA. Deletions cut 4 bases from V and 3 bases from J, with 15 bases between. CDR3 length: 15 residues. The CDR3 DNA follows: TGTGCCAGCAGCTCTACCCCCACAGGCGACACTGAAGCTTTCTTT. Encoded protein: CASSSTPTGDTEAFF.

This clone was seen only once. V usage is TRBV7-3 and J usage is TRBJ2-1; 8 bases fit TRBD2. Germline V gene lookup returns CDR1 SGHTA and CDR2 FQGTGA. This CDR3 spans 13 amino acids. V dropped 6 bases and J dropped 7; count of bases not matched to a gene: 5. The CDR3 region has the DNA TGTGCCAGCAGTCGGACTAGCATAAATGAGCAGTTCTTC. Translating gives CASSRTSINEQFF.

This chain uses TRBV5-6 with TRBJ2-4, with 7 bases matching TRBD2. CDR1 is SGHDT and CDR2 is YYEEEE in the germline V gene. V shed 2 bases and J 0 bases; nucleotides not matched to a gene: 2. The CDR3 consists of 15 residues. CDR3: CASSLLALAKNIQYF. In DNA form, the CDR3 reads TGTGCCAGCAGCTTACTAGCGCTAGCCAAAAACATTCAGTACTTC.

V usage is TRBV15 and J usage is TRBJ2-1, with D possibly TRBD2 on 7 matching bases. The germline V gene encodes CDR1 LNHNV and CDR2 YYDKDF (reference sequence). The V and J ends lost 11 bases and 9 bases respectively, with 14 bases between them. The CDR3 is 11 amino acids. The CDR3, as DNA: TGTGCCTTTCGGGGGGCGGGTGAGCAGTTCTTC. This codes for CAFRGAGEQFF.

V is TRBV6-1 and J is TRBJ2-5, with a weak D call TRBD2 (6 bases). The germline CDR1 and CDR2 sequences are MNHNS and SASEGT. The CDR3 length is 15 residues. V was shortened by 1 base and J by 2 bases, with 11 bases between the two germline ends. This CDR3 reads CASSEVSGRQETQYF. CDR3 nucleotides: TGTGCCAGCAGTGAAGTATCAGGGAGGCAAGAGACCCAGTACTTC.

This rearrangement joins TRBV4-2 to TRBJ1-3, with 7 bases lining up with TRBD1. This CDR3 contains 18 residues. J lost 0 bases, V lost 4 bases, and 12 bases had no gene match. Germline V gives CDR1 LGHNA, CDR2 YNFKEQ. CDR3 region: CASSRHSGGPSSGNTIYF. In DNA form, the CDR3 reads TGTGCCAGCAGCCGACATTCAGGGGGGCCCAGCTCTGGAAACACCATATATTTT.

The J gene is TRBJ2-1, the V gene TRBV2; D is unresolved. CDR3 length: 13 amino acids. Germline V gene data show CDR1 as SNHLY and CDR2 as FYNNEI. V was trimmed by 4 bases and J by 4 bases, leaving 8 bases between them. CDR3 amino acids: CASSVVQYNEQFF. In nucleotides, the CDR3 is TGTGCCAGCAGTGTGGTGCAGTACAATGAGCAGTTCTTC.

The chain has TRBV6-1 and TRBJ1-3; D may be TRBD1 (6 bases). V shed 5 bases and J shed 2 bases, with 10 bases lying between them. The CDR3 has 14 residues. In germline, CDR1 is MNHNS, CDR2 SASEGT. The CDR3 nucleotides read TGTGCCAGCAGTCACACAGGGACTGGAAACACCATATATTTT. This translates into CASSHTGTGNTIYF.

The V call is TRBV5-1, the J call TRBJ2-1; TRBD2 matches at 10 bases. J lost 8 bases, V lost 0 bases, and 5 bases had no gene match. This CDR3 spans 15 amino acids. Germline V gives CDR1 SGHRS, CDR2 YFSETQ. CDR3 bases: TGCGCCAGCAGCTTGGGAGCGGGGGGGCCGGATGAGCAGTTCTTC. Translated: CASSLGAGGPDEQFF.

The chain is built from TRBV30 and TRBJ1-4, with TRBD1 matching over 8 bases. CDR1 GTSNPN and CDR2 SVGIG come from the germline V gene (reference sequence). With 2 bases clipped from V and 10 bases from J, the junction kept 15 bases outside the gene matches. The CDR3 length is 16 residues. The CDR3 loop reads CAWSPEFTGGGGKLFF. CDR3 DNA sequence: TGTGCCTGGAGTCCAGAATTCACAGGGGGAGGAGGAAAACTGTTTTTT.

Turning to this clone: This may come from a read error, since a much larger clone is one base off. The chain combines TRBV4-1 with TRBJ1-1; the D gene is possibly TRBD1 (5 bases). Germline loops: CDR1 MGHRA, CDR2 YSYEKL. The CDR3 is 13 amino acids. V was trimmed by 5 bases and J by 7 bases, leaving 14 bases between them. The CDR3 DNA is TGCGCCAGCAGCATCAGGGAAGGAGGTGAAGCTTTCTTT. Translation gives CASSIREGGEAFF.